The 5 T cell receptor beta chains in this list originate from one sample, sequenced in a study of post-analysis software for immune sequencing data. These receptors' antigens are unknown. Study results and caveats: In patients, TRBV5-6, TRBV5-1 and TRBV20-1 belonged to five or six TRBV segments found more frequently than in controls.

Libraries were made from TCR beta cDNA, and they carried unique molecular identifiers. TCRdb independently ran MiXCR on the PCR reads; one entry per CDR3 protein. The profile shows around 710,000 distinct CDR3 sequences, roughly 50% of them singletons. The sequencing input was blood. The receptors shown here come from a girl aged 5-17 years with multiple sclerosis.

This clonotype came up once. CDR3 amino acids: CASSPHRRETEAFF. CDR3 in DNA: TGTGCCAGCAGCCCCCACCGGCGGGAAACTGAAGCTTTCTTT. The J gene is TRBJ1-1, the V gene TRBV14, with no clear D. V lost 4 bases and J 5 bases, leaving 14 bases between the germline ends. This CDR3 contains 14 residues. Germline-derived CDR1 and CDR2 are SGHDN and FVKESK.

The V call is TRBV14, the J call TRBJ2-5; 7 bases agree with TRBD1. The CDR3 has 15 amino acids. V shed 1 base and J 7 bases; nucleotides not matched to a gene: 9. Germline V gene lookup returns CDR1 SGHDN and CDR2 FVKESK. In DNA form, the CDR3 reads TGTGCCAGCAGCCAAGTCGACAGGGAACGGGGGACCCAGTACTTC. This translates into CASSQVDRERGTQYF.

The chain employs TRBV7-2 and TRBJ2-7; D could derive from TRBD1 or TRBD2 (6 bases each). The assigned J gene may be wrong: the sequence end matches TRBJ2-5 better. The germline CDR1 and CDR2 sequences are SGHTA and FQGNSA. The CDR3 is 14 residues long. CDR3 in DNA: TGTGCCAGCAGTCCCCTAGGGGGGAAAGAGACCCAGTACTTC. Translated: CASSPLGGKETQYF.

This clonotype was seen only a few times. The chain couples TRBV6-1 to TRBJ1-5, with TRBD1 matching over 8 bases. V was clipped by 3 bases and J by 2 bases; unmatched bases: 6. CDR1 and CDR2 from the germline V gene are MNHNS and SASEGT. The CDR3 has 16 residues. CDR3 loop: CASSDLPGQGNQPQHF. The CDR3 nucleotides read TGTGCCAGCAGTGACCTACCGGGACAGGGCAATCAGCCCCAGCATTTT.

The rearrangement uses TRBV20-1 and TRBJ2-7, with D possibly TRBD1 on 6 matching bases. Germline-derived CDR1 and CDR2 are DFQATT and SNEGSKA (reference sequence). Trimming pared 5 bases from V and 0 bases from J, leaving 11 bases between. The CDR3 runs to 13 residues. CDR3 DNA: TGCAGTGCTCTCGGACAGCTCTCCTACGAGCAGTACTTC. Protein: CSALGQLSYEQYF.